This TCR beta chain was sequenced during a study of shared clonotypes between healthy human individuals. Whole-study context: With ages of 18 to 49, the donors were a couple of women and three men.

This clone showed up just once. Its specificity is not known. The data were produced by immunoSEQ multiplex PCR, yet TCRdb's version contains in-frame clones alone and is incomplete. This sample yields about 1.5 million clones, of which 95% to 99% are seen a single time; less than 0.55% belongs to the top ten. The germline CDR1 and CDR2 sequences are KGHSH and LQKENI. With 1 base removed from V and 0 bases from J, the gap between germline ends came to 7 bases. This CDR3 contains 15 residues. Whole-study results and caveats: Clonotypes shared by all four sorted-subset donors had higher generation probabilities than non-shared clonotypes. Several donors had around 5% of their naive CD4 clonotypes in common. Rarefaction demonstrated incomplete sorted-subset sequencing despite large depth.

The sequence derives from a man aged 25 to 45 in good health. The sample comprised naive CD4+ T cells sorted from blood. This sample's subset: CD45RA+ positively selected. The rearrangement links TRBV18 to TRBJ1-3; D gene ambiguous. Here the CDR3 reads CASSPLAASGNTIYF. For the CDR3, the DNA is TGTGCCAGCTCACCACTAGCAGCCTCTGGAAACACCATATATTTT.